The sample holds a few counts of the clone carrying this T cell receptor beta chain. The record originates from a study of T-cell reconstitution after alpha-beta-depleted transplantation in children. With V trimmed by 3 bases and J by 5 bases, 7 bases remained unmatched. This CDR3 has 15 amino acids. Germline V gene sequence: CDR1 SGDLS, CDR2 YYNGEE. Unique molecular identifiers tagged the TCRbeta library. TCRdb itself ran the PCR reads through MiXCR, one entry per CDR3 protein. The top ten hold approximately 6.2% of the sample, which has 210,000 or so distinct CDR3 sequences, about 9.2% seen once. The sequenced sample was PBMCs from the stem cell graft donor, obtained from the stem cell graft. The clonotype was recovered from a human donor who donated a stem cell graft to a child with acute lymphoblastic leukemia. This chain joins TRBV9 and TRBJ2-3; 9 positions match TRBD2. The CDR3 region is CASSASAGGGDTQYF. The CDR3 DNA is TGTGCCAGCAGCGCCTCAGCGGGGGGAGGAGATACGCAGTATTTT.